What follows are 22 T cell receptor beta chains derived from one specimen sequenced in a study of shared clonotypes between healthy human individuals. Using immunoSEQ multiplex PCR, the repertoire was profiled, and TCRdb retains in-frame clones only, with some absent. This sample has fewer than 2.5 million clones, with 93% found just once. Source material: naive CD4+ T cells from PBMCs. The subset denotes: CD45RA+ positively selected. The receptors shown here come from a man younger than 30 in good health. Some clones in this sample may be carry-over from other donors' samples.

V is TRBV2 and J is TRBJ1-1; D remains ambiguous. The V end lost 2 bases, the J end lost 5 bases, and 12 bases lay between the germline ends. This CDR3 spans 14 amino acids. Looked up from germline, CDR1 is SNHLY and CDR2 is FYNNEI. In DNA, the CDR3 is TGTGCCAGCAGTGAAATGTTCCCCTGGACTGAAGCTTTCTTT. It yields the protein CASSEMFPWTEAFF. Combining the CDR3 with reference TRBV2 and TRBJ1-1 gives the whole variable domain EPEVTQTPSHQVTQMGQEVILRCVPISNHLYFYWYRQILGQKVEFLVSFYNNEISEKSEIFDDQFSVERPDGSNFTLKIRSTKLEDSAMYFCASSEMFPWTEAFFGQGTRLTVV.

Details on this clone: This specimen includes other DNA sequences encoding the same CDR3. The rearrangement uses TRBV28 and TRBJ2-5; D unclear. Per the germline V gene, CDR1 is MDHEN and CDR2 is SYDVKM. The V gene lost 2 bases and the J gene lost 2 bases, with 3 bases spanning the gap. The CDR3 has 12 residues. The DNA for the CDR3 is TGTGCCAGCAGTTTAAGTCAAGAGACCCAGTACTTC. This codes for CASSLSQETQYF.

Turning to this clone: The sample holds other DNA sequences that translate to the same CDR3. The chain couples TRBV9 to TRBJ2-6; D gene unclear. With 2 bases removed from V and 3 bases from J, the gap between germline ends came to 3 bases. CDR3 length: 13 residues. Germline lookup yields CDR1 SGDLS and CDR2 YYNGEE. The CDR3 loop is CASSVSGANVLTF. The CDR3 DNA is TGTGCCAGCAGCGTTAGTGGGGCCAACGTCCTGACTTTC. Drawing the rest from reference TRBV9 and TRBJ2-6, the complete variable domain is DSGVTQTPKHLITATGQRVTLRCSPRSGDLSVYWYQQSLDQGLQFLIQYYNGEERAKGNILERFSAQQFPDLHSELNLSSLELGDSALYFCASSVSGANVLTFGAGSRLTVL.

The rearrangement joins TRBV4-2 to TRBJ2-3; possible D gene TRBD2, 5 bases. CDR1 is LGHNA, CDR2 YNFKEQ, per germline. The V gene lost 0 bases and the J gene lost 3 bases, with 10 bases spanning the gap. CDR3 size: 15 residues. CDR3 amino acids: CASSQDLRRTDTQYF. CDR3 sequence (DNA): TGTGCCAGCAGCCAAGATTTGCGGAGGACAGATACGCAGTATTTT.

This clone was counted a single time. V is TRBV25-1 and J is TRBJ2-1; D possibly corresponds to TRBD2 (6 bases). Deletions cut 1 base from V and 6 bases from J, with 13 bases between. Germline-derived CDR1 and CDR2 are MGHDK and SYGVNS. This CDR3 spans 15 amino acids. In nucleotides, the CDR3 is TGTGCCAGCAGTGAATGGGGGGTCTACCTCAATGAGCAGTTCTTC. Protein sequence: CASSEWGVYLNEQFF.

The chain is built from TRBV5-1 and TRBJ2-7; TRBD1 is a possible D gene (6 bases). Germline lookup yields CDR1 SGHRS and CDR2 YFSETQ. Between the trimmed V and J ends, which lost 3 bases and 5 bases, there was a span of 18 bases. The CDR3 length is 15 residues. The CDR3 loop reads CASSWGPGYGDEQYF. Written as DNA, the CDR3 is TGCGCCAGCAGCTGGGGGCCGGGTTATGGCGACGAGCAGTACTTC.

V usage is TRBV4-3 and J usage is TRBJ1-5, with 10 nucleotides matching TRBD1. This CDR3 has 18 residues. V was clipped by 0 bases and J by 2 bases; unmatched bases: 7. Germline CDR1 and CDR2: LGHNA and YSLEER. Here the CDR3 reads CASSQEVFGTGGNQPQHF. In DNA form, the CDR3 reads TGCGCCAGCAGCCAAGAAGTCTTCGGGACAGGGGGCAATCAGCCCCAGCATTTT.

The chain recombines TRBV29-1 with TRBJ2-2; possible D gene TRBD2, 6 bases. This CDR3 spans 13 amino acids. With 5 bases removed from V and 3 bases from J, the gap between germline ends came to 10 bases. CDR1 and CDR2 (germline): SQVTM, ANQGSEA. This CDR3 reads CSVRAGYTGELFF. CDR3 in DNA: TGCAGCGTTAGGGCGGGGTACACCGGGGAGCTGTTTTTT.

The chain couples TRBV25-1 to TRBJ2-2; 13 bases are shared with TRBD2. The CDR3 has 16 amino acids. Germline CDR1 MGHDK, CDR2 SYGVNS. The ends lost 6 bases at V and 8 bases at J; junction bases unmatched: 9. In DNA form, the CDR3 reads TGTGCCAGCAGCCGGCCGGGACTAGCGGGAAAGGGGGAGCTGTTTTTT. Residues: CASSRPGLAGKGELFF.

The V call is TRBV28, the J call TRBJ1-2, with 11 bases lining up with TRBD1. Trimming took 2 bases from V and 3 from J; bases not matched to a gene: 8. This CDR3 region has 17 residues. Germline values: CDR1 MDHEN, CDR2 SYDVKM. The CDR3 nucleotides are TGTGCCAGCAGTTTACCCCAGGACAGGGGGCAAGACTATGGCTACACCTTC. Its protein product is CASSLPQDRGQDYGYTF.

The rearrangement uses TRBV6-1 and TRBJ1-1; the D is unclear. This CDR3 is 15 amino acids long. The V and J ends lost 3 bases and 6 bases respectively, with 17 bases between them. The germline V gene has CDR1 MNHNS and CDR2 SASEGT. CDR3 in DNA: TGTGCCAGCAGTGATCGCGGCCTGACCGTGGCTGAAGCTTTCTTT. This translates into CASSDRGLTVAEAFF.

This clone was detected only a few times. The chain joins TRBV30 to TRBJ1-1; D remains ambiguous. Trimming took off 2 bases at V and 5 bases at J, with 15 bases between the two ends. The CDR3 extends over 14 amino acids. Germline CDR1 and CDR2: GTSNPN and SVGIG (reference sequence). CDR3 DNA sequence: TGTGCCTGGAGTAGGGCTAGTTTGGGGACTGAAGCTTTCTTT. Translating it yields CAWSRASLGTEAFF.

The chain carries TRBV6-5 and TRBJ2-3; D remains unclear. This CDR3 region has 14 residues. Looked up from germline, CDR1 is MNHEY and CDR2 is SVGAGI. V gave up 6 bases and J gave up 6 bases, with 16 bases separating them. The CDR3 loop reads CASRPDGSGDTQYF. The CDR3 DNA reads TGTGCCAGCAGACCCGACGGATCAGGCGATACGCAGTATTTT.

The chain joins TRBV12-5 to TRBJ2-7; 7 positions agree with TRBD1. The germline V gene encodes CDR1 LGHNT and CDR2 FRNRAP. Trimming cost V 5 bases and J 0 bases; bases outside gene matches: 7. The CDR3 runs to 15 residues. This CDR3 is CASGTGQAGSYEQYF. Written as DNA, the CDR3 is TGTGCTAGTGGTACCGGACAGGCGGGCTCCTACGAGCAGTACTTC.

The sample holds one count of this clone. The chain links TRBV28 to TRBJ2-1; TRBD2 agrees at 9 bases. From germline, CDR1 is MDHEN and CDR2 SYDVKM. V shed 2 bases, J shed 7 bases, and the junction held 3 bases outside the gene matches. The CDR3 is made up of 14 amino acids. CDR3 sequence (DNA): TGTGCCAGCAGTTTACTAGCGGGACTAAATGAGCAGTTCTTC. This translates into CASSLLAGLNEQFF.

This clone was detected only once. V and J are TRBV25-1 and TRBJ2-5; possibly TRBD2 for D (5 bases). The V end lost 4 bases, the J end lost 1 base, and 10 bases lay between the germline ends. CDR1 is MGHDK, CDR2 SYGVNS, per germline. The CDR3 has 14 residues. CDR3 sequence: CASSGTEGQETQYF. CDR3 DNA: TGTGCCAGCAGTGGCACAGAGGGCCAAGAGACCCAGTACTTC.

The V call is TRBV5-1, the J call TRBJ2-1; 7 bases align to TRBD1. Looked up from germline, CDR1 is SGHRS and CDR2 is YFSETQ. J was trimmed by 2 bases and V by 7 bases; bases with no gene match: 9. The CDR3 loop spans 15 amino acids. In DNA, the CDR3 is TGCGCCAGCGGACAGGACAGGCTAACCTACAATGAGCAGTTCTTC. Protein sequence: CASGQDRLTYNEQFF.

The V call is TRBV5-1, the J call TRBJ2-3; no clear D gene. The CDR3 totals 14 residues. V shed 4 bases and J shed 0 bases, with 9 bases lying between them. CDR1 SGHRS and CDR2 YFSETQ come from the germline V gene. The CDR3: CASSPQTSTDTQYF. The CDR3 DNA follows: TGCGCCAGCAGCCCCCAGACCAGCACAGATACGCAGTATTTT.

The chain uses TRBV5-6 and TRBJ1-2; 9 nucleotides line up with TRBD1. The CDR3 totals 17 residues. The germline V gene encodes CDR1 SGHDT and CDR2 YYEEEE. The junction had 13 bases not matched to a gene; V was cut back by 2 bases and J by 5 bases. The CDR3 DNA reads TGTGCCAGCAGCTTAACCGGGGACAGGGAGAAAAGTTATGGCTACACCTTC. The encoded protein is CASSLTGDREKSYGYTF.

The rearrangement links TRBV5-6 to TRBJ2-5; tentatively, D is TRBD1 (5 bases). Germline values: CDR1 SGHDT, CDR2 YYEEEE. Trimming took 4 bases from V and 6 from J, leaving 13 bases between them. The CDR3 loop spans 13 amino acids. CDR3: CASSEAGWQTQYF. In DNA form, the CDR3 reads TGTGCCAGCAGCGAGGCAGGGTGGCAGACCCAGTACTTC.

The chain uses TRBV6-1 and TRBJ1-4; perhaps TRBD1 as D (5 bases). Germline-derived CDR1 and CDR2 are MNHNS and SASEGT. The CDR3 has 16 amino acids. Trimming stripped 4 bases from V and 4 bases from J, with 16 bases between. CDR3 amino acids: CASSAGTRGINEKLFF. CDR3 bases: TGTGCCAGCAGTGCCGGGACGAGAGGGATTAATGAAAAACTGTTTTTT.

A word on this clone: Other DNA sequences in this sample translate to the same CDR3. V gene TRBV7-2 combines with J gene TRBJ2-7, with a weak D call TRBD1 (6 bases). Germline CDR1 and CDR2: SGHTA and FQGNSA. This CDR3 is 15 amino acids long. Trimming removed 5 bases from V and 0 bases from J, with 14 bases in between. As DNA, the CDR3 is TGTGCCAGCAGCCCCGGGACAATACCCTCCTACGAGCAGTACTTC. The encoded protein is CASSPGTIPSYEQYF. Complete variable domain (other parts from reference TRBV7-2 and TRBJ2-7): GAGVSQSPSNKVTEKGKDVELRCDPISGHTALYWYRQSLGQGLEFLIYFQGNSAPDKSGLPSDRFSAERTGGSVSTLTIQRTQQEDSAVYLCASSPGTIPSYEQYFGPGTRLTVT.